The sequence of this T cell receptor (beta chain) was determined in a study of T-cell memory formation after mild COVID-19. As for the study in general: Across donors, TCR clusters were largely donor specific. Study results and caveats: The CD4+ clones that contracted clustered mainly within CM and EM, and the CD8+ clones concentrated in EMRA.

TCRdb re-called the 5' RACE reads with MiXCR, one entry per CDR3 protein. The data contain 300,000 to 400,000 distinct CDR3 sequences, under 25% of them seen just once; the ten biggest clones take up roughly an eighth. Trimming removed 1 base from V and 7 bases from J, with 11 bases in between. The CDR3 is 14 residues long. Concerning this clonotype: What it binds is not known.

The gene calls are TRBV12-3 or TRBV12-4 and TRBJ2-1, with D possibly TRBD2 on 5 matching bases. The TCR comes from an adult woman who had mild COVID-19 (a few samples of this study predate the infection). Cell type and time point are not known. Sequenced input: PBMCs or a T cell subset sorted from them (not recorded which). CDR3 nucleotide sequence: TGTGCCAGCAGTTTAGAGTTAGCGCGGAATGAGCAGTTCTTC. Residues: CASSLELARNEQFF.